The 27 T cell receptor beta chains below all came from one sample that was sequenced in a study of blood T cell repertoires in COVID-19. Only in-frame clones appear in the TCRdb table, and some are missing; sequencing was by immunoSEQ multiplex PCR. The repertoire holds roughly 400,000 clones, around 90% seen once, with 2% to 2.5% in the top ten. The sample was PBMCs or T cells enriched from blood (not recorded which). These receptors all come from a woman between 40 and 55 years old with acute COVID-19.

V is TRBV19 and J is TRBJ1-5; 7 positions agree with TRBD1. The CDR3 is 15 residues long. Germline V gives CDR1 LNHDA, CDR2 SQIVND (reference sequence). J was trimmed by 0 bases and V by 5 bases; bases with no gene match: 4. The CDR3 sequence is CASSSGTASNQPQHF. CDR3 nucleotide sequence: TGTGCCAGTAGTTCCGGGACAGCTAGCAATCAGCCCCAGCATTTT.

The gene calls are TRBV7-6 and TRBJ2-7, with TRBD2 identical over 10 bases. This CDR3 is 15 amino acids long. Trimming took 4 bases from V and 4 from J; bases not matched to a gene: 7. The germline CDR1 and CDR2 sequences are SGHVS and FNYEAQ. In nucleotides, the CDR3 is TGTGCCAGCAGCTCGGCTAGCGGGGGTCGTTACGAGCAGTACTTC. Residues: CASSSASGGRYEQYF. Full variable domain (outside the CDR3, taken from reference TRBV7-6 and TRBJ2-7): GAGVSQSPRYKVTKRGQDVALRCDPISGHVSLYWYRQALGQGPEFLTYFNYEAQQDKSGLPNDRFSAERPEGSISTLTIQRTEQRDSAMYRCASSSASGGRYEQYFGPGTRLTVT.

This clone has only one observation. CDR3 sequence (DNA): TGTGCCAGCAGCTTTTCTCCCCCCCTCGTAAATACGCAGTATTTT. Translation gives CASSFSPPLVNTQYF. The gene calls are TRBV11-2 and TRBJ2-3; unclear D gene. CDR1 and CDR2 from the germline V gene are SGHAT and FQNNGV. This CDR3 has 15 amino acids. The V and J ends lost 3 bases and 7 bases respectively, with 17 bases between them.

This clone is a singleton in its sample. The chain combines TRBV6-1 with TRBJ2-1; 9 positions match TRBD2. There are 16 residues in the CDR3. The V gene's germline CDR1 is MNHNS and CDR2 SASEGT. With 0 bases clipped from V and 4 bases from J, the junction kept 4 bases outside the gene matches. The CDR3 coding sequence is TGTGCCAGCAGTGAAGCGCTTAGCGGGGGTTACAATGAGCAGTTCTTC. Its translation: CASSEALSGGYNEQFF.

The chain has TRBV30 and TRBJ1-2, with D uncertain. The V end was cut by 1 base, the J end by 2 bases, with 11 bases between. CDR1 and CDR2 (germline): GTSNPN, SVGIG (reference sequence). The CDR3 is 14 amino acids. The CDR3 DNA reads TGTGCCTGGAGTGACTCTTATAAGAACTATGGCTACACCTTC. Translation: CAWSDSYKNYGYTF. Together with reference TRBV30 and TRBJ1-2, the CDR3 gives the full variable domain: SQTIHQWPATLVQPVGSPLSLECTVEGTSNPNLYWYRQAAGRGLQLLFYSVGIGQISSEVPQNLSASRPQDRQFILSSKKLLLSDSGFYLCAWSDSYKNYGYTFGSGTRLTVV.

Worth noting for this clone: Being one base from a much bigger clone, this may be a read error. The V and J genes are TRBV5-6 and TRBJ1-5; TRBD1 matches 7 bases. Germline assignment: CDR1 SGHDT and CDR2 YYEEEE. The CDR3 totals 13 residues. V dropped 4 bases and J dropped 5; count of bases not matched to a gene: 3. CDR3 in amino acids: CASSADRDQPQHF. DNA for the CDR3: TGTGCCAGCAGCGCCGACAGGGATCAGCCCCAGCATTTT.

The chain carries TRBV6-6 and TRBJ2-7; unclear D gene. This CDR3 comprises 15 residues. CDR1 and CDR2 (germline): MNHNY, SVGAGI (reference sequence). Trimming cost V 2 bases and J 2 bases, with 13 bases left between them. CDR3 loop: CASSYIDWQPYEQYF. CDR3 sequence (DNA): TGTGCCAGCAGTTACATAGACTGGCAACCCTACGAGCAGTACTTC.

The CDR3, as DNA: TGCAGTGCTAGTCTAGTGGAGACCCAGTACTTC. Protein sequence: CSASLVETQYF. The chain employs TRBV20-1 and TRBJ2-5; D remains unclear. Deletions cut 3 bases from V and 5 bases from J, with 7 bases between. CDR1 is DFQATT, CDR2 SNEGSKA, per germline (reference sequence). The CDR3 has 11 residues.

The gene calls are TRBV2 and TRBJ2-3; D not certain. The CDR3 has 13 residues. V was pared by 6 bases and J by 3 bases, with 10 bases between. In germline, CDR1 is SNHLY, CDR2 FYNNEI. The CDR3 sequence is CASRASSTDTQYF. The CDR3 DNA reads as TGTGCCAGCAGGGCCTCTTCGACAGATACGCAGTATTTT.

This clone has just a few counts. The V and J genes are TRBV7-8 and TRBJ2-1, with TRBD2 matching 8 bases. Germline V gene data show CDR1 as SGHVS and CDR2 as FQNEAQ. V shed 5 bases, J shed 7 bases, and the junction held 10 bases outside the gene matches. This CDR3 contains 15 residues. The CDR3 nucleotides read TGTGCCAGCAGCAGAACCGGGGGGGCGGGAAATGAGCAGTTCTTC. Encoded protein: CASSRTGGAGNEQFF. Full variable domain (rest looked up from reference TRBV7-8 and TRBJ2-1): GAGVSQSPRYKVAKRGQDVALRCDPISGHVSLFWYQQALGQGPEFLTYFQNEAQLDKSGLPSDRFFAERPEGSVSTLKIQRTQQEDSAVYLCASSRTGGAGNEQFFGPGTRLTVL.

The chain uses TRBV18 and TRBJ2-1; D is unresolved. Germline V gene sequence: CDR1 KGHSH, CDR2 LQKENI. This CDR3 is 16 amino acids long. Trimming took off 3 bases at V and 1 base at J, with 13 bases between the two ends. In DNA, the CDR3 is TGTGCCAGCTCACCTGGTTCCTCGAGGTCCTACAATGAGCAGTTCTTC. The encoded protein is CASSPGSSRSYNEQFF.

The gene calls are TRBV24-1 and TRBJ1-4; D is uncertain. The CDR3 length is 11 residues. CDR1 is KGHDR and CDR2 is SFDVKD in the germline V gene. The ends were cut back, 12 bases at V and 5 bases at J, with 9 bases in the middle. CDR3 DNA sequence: TGTGCCGGTAGCCGAAATGAAAAACTGTTTTTT. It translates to CAGSRNEKLFF.

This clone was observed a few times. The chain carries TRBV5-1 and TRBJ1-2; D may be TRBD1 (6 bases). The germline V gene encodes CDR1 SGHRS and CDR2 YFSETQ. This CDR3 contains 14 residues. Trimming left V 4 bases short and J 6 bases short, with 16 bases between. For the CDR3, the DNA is TGCGCCAGCAGCAGAGGACAGCTCGAGAATGGCTACACCTTC. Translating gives CASSRGQLENGYTF.

CDR3 loop: CASSSGTLVTGELFF. Here the CDR3 DNA reads TGTGCCAGCAGCTCCGGGACTCTGGTCACCGGGGAGCTGTTTTTT. V and J are TRBV11-2 and TRBJ2-2, with a tentative D call TRBD2 (6 bases). The CDR3 has 15 amino acids. Germline CDR1 is SGHAT and CDR2 is FQNNGV. The germline V and J ends were trimmed by 4 bases and 4 bases, with 13 bases remaining between them.

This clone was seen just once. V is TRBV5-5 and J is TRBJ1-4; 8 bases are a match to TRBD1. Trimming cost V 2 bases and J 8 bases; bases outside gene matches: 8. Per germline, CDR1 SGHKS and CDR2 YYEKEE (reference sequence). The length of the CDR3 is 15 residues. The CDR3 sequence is CASSLQTGVDEKLFF. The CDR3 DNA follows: TGTGCCAGCAGCTTACAGACAGGGGTCGACGAAAAACTGTTTTTT.

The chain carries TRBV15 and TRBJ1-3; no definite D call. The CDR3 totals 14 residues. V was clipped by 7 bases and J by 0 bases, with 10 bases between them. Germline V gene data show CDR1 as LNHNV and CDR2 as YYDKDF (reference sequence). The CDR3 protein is CATTPGRSGNTIYF. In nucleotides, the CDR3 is TGTGCCACCACTCCAGGTCGCTCTGGAAACACCATATATTTT.

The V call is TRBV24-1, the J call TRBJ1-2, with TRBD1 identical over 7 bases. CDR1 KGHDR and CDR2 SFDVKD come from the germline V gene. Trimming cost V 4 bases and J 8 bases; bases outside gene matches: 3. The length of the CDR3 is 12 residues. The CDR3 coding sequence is TGTGCCACCAGTGAGACAGGGATCGGCTACACCTTC. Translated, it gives CATSETGIGYTF.

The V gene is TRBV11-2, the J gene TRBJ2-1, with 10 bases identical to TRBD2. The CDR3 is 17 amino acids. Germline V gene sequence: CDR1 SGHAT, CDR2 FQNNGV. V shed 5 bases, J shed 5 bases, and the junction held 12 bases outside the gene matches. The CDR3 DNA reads TGTGCCAGCAGCAGACATTCTACCGGGACTAGCGACAATGAGCAGTTCTTC. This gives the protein CASSRHSTGTSDNEQFF.

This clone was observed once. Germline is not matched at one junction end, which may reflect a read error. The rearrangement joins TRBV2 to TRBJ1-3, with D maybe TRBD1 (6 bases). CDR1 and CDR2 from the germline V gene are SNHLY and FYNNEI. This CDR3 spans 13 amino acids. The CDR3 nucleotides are TGTGCCGGCAGTGGGGGCATGGAGAACACCATATATTTT. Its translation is CAGSGGMENTIYF.

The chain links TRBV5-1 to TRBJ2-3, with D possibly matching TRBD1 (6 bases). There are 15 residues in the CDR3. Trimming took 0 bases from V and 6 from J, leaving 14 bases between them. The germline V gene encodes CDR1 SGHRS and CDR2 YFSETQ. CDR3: CASSLGQVGHDTQYF. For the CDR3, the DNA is TGCGCCAGCAGCTTGGGACAGGTAGGACACGATACGCAGTATTTT.

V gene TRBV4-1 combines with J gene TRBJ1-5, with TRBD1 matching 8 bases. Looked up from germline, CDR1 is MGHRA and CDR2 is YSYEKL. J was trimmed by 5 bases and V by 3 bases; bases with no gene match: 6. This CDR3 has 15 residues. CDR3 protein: CASSQSDRGDQPQHF. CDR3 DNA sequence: TGCGCCAGCAGCCAGTCAGACAGGGGAGATCAGCCCCAGCATTTT.

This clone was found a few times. CDR3 amino acids: CASSVAGAGGELFF. CDR3 nucleotide sequence: TGTGCCAGCAGCGTAGCAGGGGCGGGCGGGGAGCTGTTTTTT. The chain has TRBV9 and TRBJ2-2; a possible D gene is TRBD1 (6 bases). From germline, CDR1 is SGDLS and CDR2 YYNGEE. Trimming took off 0 bases at V and 7 bases at J, with 10 bases between the two ends. The CDR3 spans 14 residues.

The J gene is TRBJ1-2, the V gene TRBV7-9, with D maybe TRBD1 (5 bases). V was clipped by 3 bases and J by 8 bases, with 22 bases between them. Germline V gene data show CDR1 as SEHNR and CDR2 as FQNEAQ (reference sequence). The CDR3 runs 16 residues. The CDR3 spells CASSFRRGSFYGGYTF. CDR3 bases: TGTGCCAGCAGCTTCCGCCGGGGGTCCTTTTATGGAGGCTACACCTTC.

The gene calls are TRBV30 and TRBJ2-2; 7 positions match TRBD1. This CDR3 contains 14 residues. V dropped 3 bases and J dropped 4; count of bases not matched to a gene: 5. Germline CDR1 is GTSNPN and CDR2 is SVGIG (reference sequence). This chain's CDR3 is CAWSRGQTTGELFF. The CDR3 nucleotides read TGTGCCTGGAGCAGGGGACAGACCACCGGGGAGCTGTTTTTT.

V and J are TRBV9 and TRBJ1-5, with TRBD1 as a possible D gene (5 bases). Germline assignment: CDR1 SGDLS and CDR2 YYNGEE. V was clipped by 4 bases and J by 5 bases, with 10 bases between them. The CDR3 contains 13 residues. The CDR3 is CASSSRVDQPQHF. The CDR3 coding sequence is TGTGCCAGCAGCAGCAGGGTGGATCAGCCCCAGCATTTT.

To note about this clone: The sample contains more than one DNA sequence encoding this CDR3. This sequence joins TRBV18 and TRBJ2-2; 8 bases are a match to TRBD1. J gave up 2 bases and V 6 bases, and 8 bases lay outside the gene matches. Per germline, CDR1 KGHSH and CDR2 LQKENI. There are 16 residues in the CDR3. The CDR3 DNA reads TGTGCCAGCTCCCCCCGACAGGGGACAAACACCGGGGAGCTGTTTTTT. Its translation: CASSPRQGTNTGELFF.

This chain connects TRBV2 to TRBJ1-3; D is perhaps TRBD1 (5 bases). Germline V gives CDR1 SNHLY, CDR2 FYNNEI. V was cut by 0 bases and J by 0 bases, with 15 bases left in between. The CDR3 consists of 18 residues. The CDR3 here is CASSEALGTLSSGNTIYF. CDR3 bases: TGTGCCAGCAGTGAAGCGCTTGGGACTCTCAGCTCTGGAAACACCATATATTTT. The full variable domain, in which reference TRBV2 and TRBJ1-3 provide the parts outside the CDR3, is EPEVTQTPSHQVTQMGQEVILRCVPISNHLYFYWYRQILGQKVEFLVSFYNNEISEKSEIFDDQFSVERPDGSNFTLKIRSTKLEDSAMYFCASSEALGTLSSGNTIYFGEGSWLTVV.